The clone carrying this T cell receptor (beta chain) showed up just once. The CDR3 length is 13 residues. CDR1 and CDR2 (germline): MNHEY, SVGAGI. The V end lost 5 bases, the J end lost 5 bases, and 10 bases lay between the germline ends. The data originate from a study of OX40 agonist ivuxolimab in advanced cancers. Study-level background: Patients received ivuxolimab, an agonistic anti-OX40 (CD134) antibody.

The sampling schedule covered blood at baseline, cycle 4 day 1, and cycle 7 day 1. The repertoire was sequenced with immunoSEQ multiplex PCR; TCRdb's copy has only in-frame clones and lacks some. The data contain 70,000 to 90,000 clones, about 90% of them singletons. The sequencing here drew on CD4+ or CD8+ T cells sorted from blood, taken in a trial of the OX40 agonist ivuxolimab. This TCR came from an adult with an advanced solid tumor such as melanoma, head and neck, liver or kidney cancer. This chain connects TRBV6-5 to TRBJ2-1; tentative D call: TRBD1 (5 bases). For the CDR3, the DNA is TGTGCCAGCAGTCAGACAGACAACAATGAGCAGTTCTTC. Amino acid sequence: CASSQTDNNEQFF.